This T cell receptor (beta chain) was recorded in a study of CXCR3-negative and CXCR3-positive naive CD8 T cells. Study-level results: Naive cells, whether CXCR3-negative or CXCR3-positive, had similar TRBV-TRBJ usage, while memory cells differed. Each naive subset displayed comparably high diversity, whereas memory CD8+ cells displayed much lower diversity.

The study made its TRB cDNA libraries by 5' RACE, adding UMI labels. Each CDR3 protein gets one entry in TCRdb, which reprocessed the 5' RACE reads and gives no DNA. The sample totals 45,000 to 60,000 distinct CDR3 sequences; its top ten clones hold 20% to 25%. The CDR3 sequence is 13 residues long. The germline V gene has CDR1 SGHNT and CDR2 YENEEA. In the case of this clonotype: No antigen is known for it.

The sample consisted of memory CD8+ T cells from blood. The chain couples TRBV11-3 to TRBJ2-7; the D call from TCRdb, TRBD1, cannot be confirmed without DNA. The receptor's source is a human donor in good health. Some clones in this sample may be carry-over from other donors' samples. CDR3 protein: CASSYLGGYEQYF.